A selection of T cell receptor beta chains follows, all from one sample in a study of OX40 agonist ivuxolimab in advanced cancers. This table comes from immunoSEQ multiplex PCR, and its TCRdb copy is limited to in-frame clones, with some not included. The sample contains about 61,000 clones, approximately 90% of which appear only once. The specimen comprised CD4+ or CD8+ T cells sorted from blood, sampled in a trial of the OX40 agonist ivuxolimab. The receptors here all came from an adult with an advanced solid tumor such as melanoma, head and neck, liver or kidney cancer. Both conserved end residues are part of each CDR3. The order of the fields is J gene, V gene, clone size, D gene, CDR3 protein, CDR3 DNA. A D gene is named only where the DNA matches it firmly. A clone size is listed for some rows: how often the clone was seen (once, few, many), or a class if it is expanded.

j_call: TRBJ2-7
v_call: TRBV29-1
clone_size: -
d_call: TRBD1
cdr3_aa: CSVGLGTGYEQYF
cdr3_nt: TGCAGCGTTGGTTTGGGGACAGGCTACGAGCAGTACTTC

j_call: TRBJ1-2
v_call: TRBV10-3
clone_size: -
d_call: -
cdr3_aa: CAISEGRPISYTF
cdr3_nt: TGTGCCATCAGTGAAGGACGGCCTATTAGCTACACCTTC

j_call: TRBJ2-3
v_call: TRBV18
clone_size: once
d_call: -
cdr3_aa: CASSPLVDTQYF
cdr3_nt: TGTGCCAGCTCCCCACTAGTGGACACGCAGTATTTT

j_call: TRBJ2-7
v_call: TRBV5-4
clone_size: -
d_call: -
cdr3_aa: CASSLEGYYEQYF
cdr3_nt: TGTGCCAGCAGCTTGGAGGGGTACTACGAGCAGTACTTC

j_call: TRBJ1-4
v_call: TRBV25-1
clone_size: -
d_call: -
cdr3_aa: CASSEYREKLFF
cdr3_nt: TGTGCCAGCAGTGAATATCGGGAAAAACTGTTTTTT

j_call: TRBJ2-6
v_call: TRBV12-5
clone_size: -
d_call: -
cdr3_aa: CASGLTPGANVLTF
cdr3_nt: TGTGCTAGTGGTCTCACCCCTGGGGCCAACGTCCTGACTTTC

j_call: TRBJ2-3
v_call: TRBV5-1
clone_size: -
d_call: -
cdr3_aa: CASRASTDTQYF
cdr3_nt: TGCGCCAGCAGGGCTAGCACAGATACGCAGTATTTT

j_call: TRBJ1-2
v_call: TRBV25-1
clone_size: -
d_call: TRBD1
cdr3_aa: CASSEGQGAYGYTF
cdr3_nt: TGTGCCAGCAGTGAGGGACAGGGGGCGTATGGCTACACCTTC

j_call: TRBJ2-2
v_call: TRBV5-1
clone_size: -
d_call: -
cdr3_aa: CASSALEVSGELFF
cdr3_nt: TGCGCCAGCAGCGCCCTCGAGGTCTCCGGGGAGCTGTTTTTT

j_call: TRBJ1-1
v_call: TRBV18
clone_size: -
d_call: TRBD1
cdr3_aa: CASSQGQGSEAFF
cdr3_nt: TGTGCCAGCTCACAAGGACAGGGCTCTGAAGCTTTCTTT

j_call: TRBJ1-2
v_call: TRBV5-4
clone_size: -
d_call: TRBD1
cdr3_aa: CASSSTGGSYGYTF
cdr3_nt: TGTGCCAGCAGCTCGACAGGGGGCTCTTATGGCTACACCTTC

j_call: TRBJ1-1
v_call: TRBV5-4
clone_size: -
d_call: -
cdr3_aa: CASSPGREYFTEAFF
cdr3_nt: TGTGCCAGCAGCCCGGGACGGGAATATTTCACTGAAGCTTTCTTT

j_call: TRBJ1-1
v_call: TRBV6-4
clone_size: -
d_call: -
cdr3_aa: CASSLEGRGTEAFF
cdr3_nt: TGTGCCAGCAGTCTCGAAGGGCGTGGTACTGAAGCTTTCTTT

j_call: TRBJ2-7
v_call: TRBV7-9
clone_size: -
d_call: TRBD1
cdr3_aa: CASSFTGGLNEQYF
cdr3_nt: TGTGCCAGCAGCTTTACAGGGGGTTTGAACGAGCAGTACTTC

j_call: TRBJ2-3
v_call: TRBV18
clone_size: -
d_call: TRBD1
cdr3_aa: CASSPTGQGGYAQYF
cdr3_nt: TGTGCCAGCTCACCAACGGGACAGGGGGGATATGCGCAGTATTTT

j_call: TRBJ1-1
v_call: TRBV25-1
clone_size: -
d_call: TRBD1
cdr3_aa: CASSALDRDYANTEAFF
cdr3_nt: TGTGCCAGCAGTGCCCTGGACAGGGATTACGCGAACACTGAAGCTTTCTTT

j_call: TRBJ1-2
v_call: TRBV7-9
clone_size: -
d_call: -
cdr3_aa: CASSKPGGYTF
cdr3_nt: TGTGCCAGCAGCAAACCAGGGGGCTACACCTTC

j_call: TRBJ1-4
v_call: TRBV9
clone_size: few
d_call: TRBD1
cdr3_aa: CASSPTGTVREKLFF
cdr3_nt: TGTGCCAGCAGCCCCACCGGGACAGTCCGTGAAAAACTGTTTTTT

j_call: TRBJ1-3
v_call: TRBV7-9
clone_size: -
d_call: -
cdr3_aa: CASSFQGGGNTIYF
cdr3_nt: TGTGCCAGCAGCTTTCAGGGAGGAGGAAACACCATATATTTT

j_call: TRBJ1-2
v_call: TRBV14
clone_size: -
d_call: -
cdr3_aa: CASSQAGGGYGYTF
cdr3_nt: TGTGCCAGCAGCCAAGCGGGGGGGGGCTATGGCTACACCTTC

j_call: TRBJ2-2
v_call: TRBV5-5
clone_size: -
d_call: TRBD1
cdr3_aa: CASSQRRQGNTGELFF
cdr3_nt: TGTGCCAGCAGCCAACGAAGACAGGGGAACACCGGGGAGCTGTTTTTT

j_call: TRBJ1-5
v_call: TRBV20-1
clone_size: -
d_call: -
cdr3_aa: CSASGGQPQHF
cdr3_nt: TGCAGTGCTAGTGGGGGGCAGCCCCAGCATTTT

j_call: TRBJ1-2
v_call: TRBV23-1
clone_size: -
d_call: TRBD1
cdr3_aa: CASSQLRDRGSSYGYTF
cdr3_nt: TGCGCCAGCAGTCAATTAAGGGACAGGGGGAGTAGCTATGGCTACACCTTC

j_call: TRBJ2-7
v_call: TRBV4-2
clone_size: -
d_call: -
cdr3_aa: CASSQTKGGANEQYF
cdr3_nt: TGTGCCAGCAGCCAGACCAAAGGGGGGGCGAACGAGCAGTACTTC

j_call: TRBJ2-5
v_call: TRBV25-1
clone_size: once
d_call: -
cdr3_aa: CASSVGSETQYF
cdr3_nt: TGTGCCAGCAGTGTAGGGTCGGAGACCCAGTACTTC

j_call: TRBJ1-1
v_call: TRBV27
clone_size: -
d_call: -
cdr3_aa: CASRTRGVPISQAFF
cdr3_nt: TGTGCCAGCAGAACGAGGGGGGTGCCGATTTCGCAGGCTTTCTTT

j_call: TRBJ2-7
v_call: TRBV5-4
clone_size: -
d_call: -
cdr3_aa: CASSTGGPSHEQYF
cdr3_nt: TGTGCCAGCAGCACGGGGGGCCCTTCCCACGAGCAGTACTTC

j_call: TRBJ1-1
v_call: TRBV18
clone_size: -
d_call: -
cdr3_aa: CASSPISGSITEAFF
cdr3_nt: TGTGCCAGCTCACCGATAAGCGGGAGCATCACTGAAGCTTTCTTT

j_call: TRBJ1-5
v_call: TRBV18
clone_size: -
d_call: -
cdr3_aa: CASSPDGVYSNQPQHF
cdr3_nt: TGTGCCAGCTCGCCGGACGGGGTCTATAGCAATCAGCCCCAGCATTTT

j_call: TRBJ2-1
v_call: TRBV9
clone_size: once
d_call: -
cdr3_aa: CASTTGTSNEQFF
cdr3_nt: TGTGCCAGCACTACGGGAACCAGCAATGAGCAGTTCTTC

j_call: TRBJ2-6
v_call: TRBV7-4
clone_size: -
d_call: -
cdr3_aa: CASSVEPSSQSRANVLTF
cdr3_nt: TGTGCCAGCAGCGTGGAGCCCAGCTCACAAAGTCGGGCCAACGTCCTGACTTTC